This T cell receptor beta chain came from a study of esophageal squamous cell carcinoma under preoperative chemotherapy. This clonotype occurred many times. As yet, its antigen is unknown. Study-wide findings and caveats: Tumor-infiltrating lymphocytes showed no significant post-chemotherapy TCR diversity increase, unlike peripheral T cells.

From the PCR reads, TCRdb called clonotypes with MiXCR, one entry per CDR3 protein. The table shows about 16,000 distinct CDR3 sequences, with less than 60% occurring only once. The germline CDR1 and CDR2 sequences are KGHDR and SFDVKD. The V gene end was trimmed by 8 bases and the J gene end by 9 bases; junction bases not matched to a gene: 9. The CDR3 spans 14 residues. Time point denoted: before preoperative PTX-NDP chemotherapy. Patients received paclitaxel-nedaplatin as preoperative chemotherapy before surgery. This receptor was taken from a human donor with esophageal squamous cell carcinoma. The donor label of this sample is uncertain. Collection of the sample occurred from a patient given preoperative chemotherapy. V is TRBV24-1 and J is TRBJ2-1; 10 bases align to TRBD1. CDR3 DNA: TGTGCCACCAAGCCGGGACAGGGGTTCGGTGAGCAGTTCTTC. The encoded protein is CATKPGQGFGEQFF.